This entry lists 17 T cell receptor beta chains sequenced from one sample in a study of cytomegalovirus exposure and HLA in healthy donors. The study ran its PCR with 60 Vbeta and 13 Jbeta primers. Assay used: immunoSEQ multiplex PCR; TCRdb lists only in-frame clones, some missing. Of roughly 160,000 clones in the sample, roughly 75% are singletons; the top ten hold around 7.7%. Sample: PBMCs. These receptors were obtained from a woman aged 40 to 50 in good health and CMV-seropositive.

The J gene is TRBJ2-6, the V gene TRBV7-8; maybe TRBD2 (6 bases). Germline lookup yields CDR1 SGHVS and CDR2 FQNEAQ. Trimming cost V 2 bases and J 0 bases, with 14 bases left between them. The CDR3 runs to 18 residues. For the CDR3, the DNA is TGTGCCAGCAGCTTAAGGGTCGGGAGTCACTCTGGGGCCAACGTCCTGACTTTC. This gives the protein CASSLRVGSHSGANVLTF.

To note about this clone: Other DNA sequences from this sample encode an identical CDR3 as well. V gene TRBV18 combines with J gene TRBJ1-4, with 9 nucleotides matching TRBD1. Looked up from germline, CDR1 is KGHSH and CDR2 is LQKENI. V was pared by 3 bases and J by 7 bases, with 3 bases of the junction left unmatched. CDR3 length: 14 amino acids. The CDR3 spells CASSPDRGVEKLFF. The CDR3 DNA is TGTGCCAGCTCACCGGACAGGGGAGTTGAAAAACTGTTTTTT.

The table lists this clone with a count of one. This chain joins TRBV18 and TRBJ1-5; no reliable D call. V was shortened by 0 bases and J by 5 bases, with 8 bases between the two germline ends. Germline V gives CDR1 KGHSH, CDR2 LQKENI. This CDR3 is 14 amino acids long. CDR3 nucleotide sequence: TGTGCCAGCTCACCACCAACAAAATATCAGCCCCAGCATTTT. As protein: CASSPPTKYQPQHF. The whole variable domain, filled in from reference TRBV18 and TRBJ1-5, reads NAGVMQNPRHLVRRRGQEARLRCSPMKGHSHVYWYRQLPEEGLKFMVYLQKENIIDESGMPKERFSAEFPKEGPSILRIQQVVRGDSAAYFCASSPPTKYQPQHFGDGTRLSIL.

This sequence joins TRBV19 and TRBJ2-1, with 9 bases aligning to TRBD1. With V trimmed by 5 bases and J by 4 bases, 6 bases remained unmatched. Germline assignment: CDR1 LNHDA and CDR2 SQIVND (reference sequence). This CDR3 has 15 amino acids. CDR3 coding DNA: TGTGCCAGTAGTGGGGGGACAGGGACGTACAATGAGCAGTTCTTC. This sequence encodes CASSGGTGTYNEQFF.

This chain joins TRBV5-6 and TRBJ2-1, with TRBD1 identical over 11 bases. This CDR3 comprises 14 residues. Germline CDR1 reads SGHDT; CDR2 reads YYEEEE. The CDR3 DNA is TGTGGAACCGGGACAGGGGGTTCAGACAATGAGCAGTTCTTC. Translating gives CGTGTGGSDNEQFF. The full variable domain, rest sourced from reference TRBV5-6 and TRBJ2-1, is DAGVTQSPTHLIKTRGQQVTLRCSPKSGHDTVSWYQQALGQGPQFIFQYYEEEERQRGNFPDRFSGHQFPNYSSELNVNALLLGDSALYLCGTGTGGSDNEQFFGPGTRLTVL.

This clone was observed a few times. The chain joins TRBV7-9 to TRBJ2-6; 7 bases agree with TRBD1. The CDR3 runs to 15 residues. The J segment lost 0 bases and the V segment lost 5 bases, leaving 1 base of the junction unmatched. CDR1 is SEHNR and CDR2 is FQNEAQ in the germline V gene (reference sequence). The chain's CDR3 is CASSRQGSGANVLTF. The CDR3 nucleotides are TGTGCCAGCAGCAGACAGGGCTCTGGGGCCAACGTCCTGACTTTC.

The chain recombines TRBV6-5 with TRBJ2-7; tentative D call: TRBD1 (6 bases). Between the trimmed V and J ends, which lost 7 bases and 3 bases, there was a span of 16 bases. CDR3 length: 14 residues. The germline gives CDR1 MNHEY, CDR2 SVGAGI. The CDR3 nucleotides read TGTGCCAGCAATCGCAGGGGCTCCAACTACGAGCAGTACTTC. Protein product: CASNRRGSNYEQYF.

The chain couples TRBV10-1 to TRBJ2-2; 13 bases match TRBD2. The J segment lost 9 bases and the V segment lost 4 bases, leaving 5 bases of the junction unmatched. CDR3 size: 15 residues. CDR1 is WNHNN and CDR2 is SYGVQD in the germline V gene (reference sequence). The chain's CDR3 is CASSAGTSGIRELFF. For the CDR3, the DNA is TGCGCCAGCAGTGCCGGGACTAGCGGGATCCGGGAGCTGTTTTTT.

The chain combines TRBV19 with TRBJ2-7; TRBD2 matches at 13 bases. This CDR3 contains 15 residues. Trimming removed 5 bases from V and 2 bases from J; junction bases left unmatched: 3. Germline V CDR1 and CDR2: LNHDA, SQIVND (reference sequence). In nucleotides, the CDR3 is TGTGCCAGTAGTCAAGGACTAGCGGGAGCCTACGAGCAGTACTTC. Its protein product is CASSQGLAGAYEQYF.

The chain recombines TRBV6-5 with TRBJ2-5, with a weak D call TRBD2 (6 bases). Germline CDR1 is MNHEY and CDR2 is SVGAGI. The CDR3 runs 16 residues. V was trimmed by 4 bases and J by 2 bases, leaving 17 bases between them. DNA for the CDR3: TGTGCCAGCAGTTCGGGGGTGCTGCGACGGCAAGAGACCCAGTACTTC. Translated: CASSSGVLRRQETQYF.

The J gene is TRBJ1-2, the V gene TRBV10-3; D is possibly TRBD1 (6 bases). The germline CDR1 and CDR2 sequences are ENHRY and SYGVKD. The germline V and J ends were trimmed by 4 bases and 3 bases, with 6 bases remaining between them. This CDR3 has 12 amino acids. Written as DNA, the CDR3 is TGTGCCATCAGTGGACAGGACTATGGCTACACCTTC. Its translation: CAISGQDYGYTF.

This chain uses TRBV9 with TRBJ1-4; TRBD1 is a possible D gene (6 bases). The V and J ends lost 3 bases and 7 bases respectively, with 13 bases between them. Germline-derived CDR1 and CDR2 are SGDLS and YYNGEE. The CDR3 is 14 amino acids. In DNA form, the CDR3 reads TGTGCCAGCAGCGGTACCGGGACAACTGAAAAACTGTTTTTT. Residues: CASSGTGTTEKLFF.

This clone occurred once. The chain recombines TRBV6-1 with TRBJ1-1; tentatively, D is TRBD1 (6 bases). The CDR3 covers 13 residues. Germline V CDR1 and CDR2: MNHNS, SASEGT. V was clipped by 6 bases and J by 10 bases, with 18 bases between them. In DNA, the CDR3 is TGTGCCAGCAGCGAGGGGGTGGGGCGCGGAGCTTTCTTT. It codes for CASSEGVGRGAFF.

V is TRBV6-5 and J is TRBJ2-2, with 7 nucleotides matching TRBD2. J was trimmed by 3 bases and V by 4 bases; bases with no gene match: 5. The germline V gene has CDR1 MNHEY and CDR2 SVGAGI. This CDR3 contains 15 residues. For the CDR3, the DNA is TGTGCCAGCAGTTTCAGACTAGCTGACACCGGGGAGCTGTTTTTT. Protein sequence: CASSFRLADTGELFF.

V usage is TRBV6-1 and J usage is TRBJ2-7; TRBD2 might be the D (5 bases). Germline-derived CDR1 and CDR2 are MNHNS and SASEGT. CDR3 length: 13 residues. The V and J ends lost 6 bases and 2 bases respectively, with 11 bases between them. The CDR3 is CASRIGLTYEQYF. DNA of the CDR3: TGTGCCAGCAGAATTGGACTGACCTACGAGCAGTACTTC.

This clone has more than one count but fewer than ten. J is TRBJ1-3 and V is TRBV7-8; unclear D gene. The V gene's germline CDR1 is SGHVS and CDR2 FQNEAQ. V was clipped by 1 base and J by 4 bases, with 8 bases between them. This CDR3 is built from 14 residues. CDR3 nucleotide sequence: TGTGCCAGCAGCTTAGATGTCTCGGGAAACACCATATATTTT. Translation gives CASSLDVSGNTIYF.

The V and J genes are TRBV29-1 and TRBJ1-2, with TRBD1 identical over 7 bases. The CDR3 runs 13 residues. Per germline, CDR1 SQVTM and CDR2 ANQGSEA. Trimming took 7 bases from V and 1 from J; bases not matched to a gene: 6. The CDR3 coding sequence is TGCAGCGGTTTGACAGGGATTAACTATGGCTACACCTTC. Protein product: CSGLTGINYGYTF.